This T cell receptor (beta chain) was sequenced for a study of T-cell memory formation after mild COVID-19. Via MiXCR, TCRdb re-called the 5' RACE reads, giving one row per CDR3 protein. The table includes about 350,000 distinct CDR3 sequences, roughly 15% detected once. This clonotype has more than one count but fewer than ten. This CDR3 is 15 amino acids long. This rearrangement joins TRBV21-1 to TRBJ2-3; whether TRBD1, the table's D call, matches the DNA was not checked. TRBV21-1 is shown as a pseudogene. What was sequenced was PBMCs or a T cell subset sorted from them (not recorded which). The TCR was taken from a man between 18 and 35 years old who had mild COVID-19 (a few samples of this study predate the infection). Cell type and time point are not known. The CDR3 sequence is CASSKEAGVTDTQYF. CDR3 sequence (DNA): TGTGCCAGCAGCAAAGAGGCGGGGGTCACAGATACGCAGTATTTT.